The entry below describes one T cell receptor (beta chain). Its specificity is not known. The sample comes from a study of T cell responses to AZD1222 COVID-19 vaccine. TCRdb's table, derived via immunoSEQ multiplex PCR, lists solely in-frame clones and lacks some. The sample lists 100,000 to 110,000 clones, about 87% occurring once. Whole-study results and caveats: Donor demographics were predominantly white British with a female majority; clonal diversity may be underestimated. Sampled repertoires all dated from after the peak T cell response. Nearly half of unique spike-specific TCRs reportedly avoided B.1.351 and B.1.1.7 mutated regions.

This CDR3 region has 14 residues. The germline V gene encodes CDR1 KGHDR and CDR2 SFDVKD. V was trimmed by 3 bases and J by 9 bases, leaving 14 bases between them. V usage is TRBV24-1 and J usage is TRBJ1-5; tentatively, D is TRBD1 (5 bases). This material consisted of peripheral blood, taken on day 0 of MenACWY control vaccination. The TCR comes from an adult in good health. The CDR3 region has the DNA TGTGCCACCAGTGATCGGGACCCTCTTCGGCCCCAGCATTTT. This translates into CATSDRDPLRPQHF.